The 3 T cell receptor beta chains below all came from one sample that was sequenced in a study of glioma-infiltrating T cells after dendritic cell vaccination. Profiling relied on immunoSEQ multiplex PCR, and the TCRdb table lists in-frame clones only, not all of them. The sample holds 85,000 to 95,000 clones, 86% seen once. The sequences come from blood, collected before dendritic cell vaccination. These receptors all come from a human donor with glioblastoma.

The rearrangement links TRBV10-3 to TRBJ2-2; 9 nucleotides line up with TRBD2. Germline CDR1 is ENHRY and CDR2 is SYGVKD. The CDR3 contains 15 residues. J gave up 6 bases and V 3 bases, and 5 bases lay outside the gene matches. The CDR3 sequence is CAISESRGGPGELFF. CDR3 DNA sequence: TGTGCCATCAGTGAATCGCGGGGGGGCCCCGGGGAGCTGTTTTTT.

This clone was seen just once. The CDR3 DNA sequence: TGTGCCAGCAGCACTCTAGCGGGGACCGGGGAGCTGTTTTTT. Its translation is CASSTLAGTGELFF. The chain links TRBV7-3 to TRBJ2-2, with TRBD2 identical over 9 bases. The CDR3 consists of 14 residues. V trimming: 5 bases; J trimming: 5 bases; junction bases outside the gene matches: 3. CDR1 SGHTA and CDR2 FQGTGA come from the germline V gene.

This rearrangement joins TRBV7-2 to TRBJ1-2; TRBD1 matches 10 bases. The germline V gene encodes CDR1 SGHTA and CDR2 FQGNSA. The ends lost 1 base at V and 6 bases at J; junction bases unmatched: 11. CDR3 length: 17 residues. This chain's CDR3 is CASSLVWGTGVRDGYTF. CDR3 coding DNA: TGTGCCAGCAGCTTAGTGTGGGGGACAGGGGTTCGGGATGGCTACACCTTC. Looking up the rest from reference TRBV7-2 and TRBJ1-2 gives the full variable domain: GAGVSQSPSNKVTEKGKDVELRCDPISGHTALYWYRQSLGQGLEFLIYFQGNSAPDKSGLPSDRFSAERTGGSVSTLTIQRTQQEDSAVYLCASSLVWGTGVRDGYTFGSGTRLTVV.